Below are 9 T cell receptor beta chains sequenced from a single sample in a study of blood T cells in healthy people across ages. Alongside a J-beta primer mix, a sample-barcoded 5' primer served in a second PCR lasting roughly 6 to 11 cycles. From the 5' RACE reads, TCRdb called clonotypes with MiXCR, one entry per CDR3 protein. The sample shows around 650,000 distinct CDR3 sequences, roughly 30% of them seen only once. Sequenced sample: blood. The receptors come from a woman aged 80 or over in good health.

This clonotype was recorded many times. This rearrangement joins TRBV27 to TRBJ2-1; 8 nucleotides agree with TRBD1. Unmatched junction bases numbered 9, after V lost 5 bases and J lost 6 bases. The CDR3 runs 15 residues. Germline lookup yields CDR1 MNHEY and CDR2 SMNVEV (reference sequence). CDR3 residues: CASSPRDRRVNEQFF. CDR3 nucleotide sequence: TGTGCCAGCAGTCCCCGGGACAGGCGGGTCAATGAGCAGTTCTTC.

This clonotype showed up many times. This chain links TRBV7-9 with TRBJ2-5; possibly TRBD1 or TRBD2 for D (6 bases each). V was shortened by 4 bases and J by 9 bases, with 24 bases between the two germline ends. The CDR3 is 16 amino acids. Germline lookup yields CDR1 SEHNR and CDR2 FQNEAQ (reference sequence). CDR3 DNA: TGTGCCAGCAGCTCGCGGGACATGCCGCAGAAAAGGGCCCAGTACTTC. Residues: CASSSRDMPQKRAQYF.

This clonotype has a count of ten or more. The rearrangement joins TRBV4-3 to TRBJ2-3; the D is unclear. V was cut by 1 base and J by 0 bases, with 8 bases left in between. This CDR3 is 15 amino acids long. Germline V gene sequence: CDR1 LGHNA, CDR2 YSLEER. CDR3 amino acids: CASSQGQFSTDTQYF. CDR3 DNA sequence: TGCGCCAGCAGCCAAGGCCAGTTTAGCACAGATACGCAGTATTTT.

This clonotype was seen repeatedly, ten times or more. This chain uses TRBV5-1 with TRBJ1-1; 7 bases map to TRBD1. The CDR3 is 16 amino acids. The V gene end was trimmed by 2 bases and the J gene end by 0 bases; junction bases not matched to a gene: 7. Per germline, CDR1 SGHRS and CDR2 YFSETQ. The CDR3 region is CASSLHDGTVNTEAFF. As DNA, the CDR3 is TGCGCCAGCAGCTTACATGACGGGACAGTGAACACTGAAGCTTTCTTT.

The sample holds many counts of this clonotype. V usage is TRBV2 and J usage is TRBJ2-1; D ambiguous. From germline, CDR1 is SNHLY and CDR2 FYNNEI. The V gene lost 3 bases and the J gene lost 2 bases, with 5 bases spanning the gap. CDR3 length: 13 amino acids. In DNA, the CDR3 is TGTGCCAGCAGTGAGAGGACCTACAATGAGCAGTTCTTC. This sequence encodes CASSERTYNEQFF.

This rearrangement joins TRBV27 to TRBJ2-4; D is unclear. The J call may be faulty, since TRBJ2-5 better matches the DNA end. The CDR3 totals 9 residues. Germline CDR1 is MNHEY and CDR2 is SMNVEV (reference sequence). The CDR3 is CASNQTQYF. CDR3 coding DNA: TGTGCCAGCAACCAGACCCAGTACTTC.

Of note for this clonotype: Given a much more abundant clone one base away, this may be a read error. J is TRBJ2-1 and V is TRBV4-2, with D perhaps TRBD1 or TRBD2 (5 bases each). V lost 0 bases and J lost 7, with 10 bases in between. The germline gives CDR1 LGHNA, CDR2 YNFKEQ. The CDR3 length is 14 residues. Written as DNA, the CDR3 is TGTGCCAGCAGCCAAGATTTTGGGGGAAATGAGCAGTTCTTC. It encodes CASSQDFGGNEQFF.

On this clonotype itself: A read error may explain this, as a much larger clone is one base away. CDR3 bases: TGTGCCAGCAGCTACGCACCCGGGGCACGGGAGCAGTACTTC. As protein: CASSYAPGAREQYF. The rearrangement links TRBV7-2 to TRBJ2-7; tentatively, D is TRBD1 or TRBD2 (5 bases each). V dropped 4 bases and J dropped 7 bases, with 17 bases sitting between them. CDR1 SGHTA and CDR2 FQGNSA come from the germline V gene. The CDR3 has 14 amino acids.

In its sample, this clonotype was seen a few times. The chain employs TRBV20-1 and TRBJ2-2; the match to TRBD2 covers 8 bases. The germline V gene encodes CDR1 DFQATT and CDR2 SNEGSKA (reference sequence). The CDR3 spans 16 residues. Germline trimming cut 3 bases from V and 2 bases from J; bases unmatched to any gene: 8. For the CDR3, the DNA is TGCAGTGCTAGGGATTGGAGCGGGGGAAACACCGGGGAGCTGTTTTTT. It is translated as CSARDWSGGNTGELFF.